This entry describes one TCR beta chain. Version v3.0 of the immunoSEQ assay was performed at survey level. Sequenced by immunoSEQ multiplex PCR; TCRdb stores in-frame clones only, minus some. The table has around 33,000 clones, 80% to 90% seen once. The CDR3 has 13 residues. The data stem from a study of long-term antiretroviral therapy in people with HIV. The sequence derives from a man aged 18 to 35 with HIV. The V call is TRBV21-1, the J call TRBJ2-7. TRBV21-1 is a listed pseudogene. The source was unsorted PBMCs, collected 0.3 years after starting antiretroviral therapy. The CDR3, as DNA: TGTGCCAGCAGCAAAGAAGGGACCTACGAGCAGTACTTC. This codes for CASSKEGTYEQYF.